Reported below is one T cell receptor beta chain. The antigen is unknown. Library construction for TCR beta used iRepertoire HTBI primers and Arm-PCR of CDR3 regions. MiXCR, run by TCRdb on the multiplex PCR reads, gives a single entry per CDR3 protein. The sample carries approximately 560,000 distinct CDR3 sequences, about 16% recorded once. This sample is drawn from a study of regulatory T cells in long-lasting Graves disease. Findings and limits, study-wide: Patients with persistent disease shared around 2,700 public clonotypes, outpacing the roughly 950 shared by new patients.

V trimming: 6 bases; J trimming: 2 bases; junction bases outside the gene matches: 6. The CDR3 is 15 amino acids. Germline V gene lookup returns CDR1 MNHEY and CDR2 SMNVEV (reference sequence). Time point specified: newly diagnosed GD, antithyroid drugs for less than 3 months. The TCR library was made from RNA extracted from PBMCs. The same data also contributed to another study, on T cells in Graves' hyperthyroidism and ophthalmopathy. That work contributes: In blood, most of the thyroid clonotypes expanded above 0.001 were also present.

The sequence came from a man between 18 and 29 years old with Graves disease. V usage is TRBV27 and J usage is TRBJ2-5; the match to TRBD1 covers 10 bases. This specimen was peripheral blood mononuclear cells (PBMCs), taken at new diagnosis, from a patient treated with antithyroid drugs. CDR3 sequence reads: CASRAGTGAQETQYF. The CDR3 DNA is TGTGCCAGCAGGGCCGGGACAGGGGCACAAGAGACCCAGTACTTC.